The 21 T cell receptor beta chains presented below share a single source sample, sequenced in a study of blood T cell repertoires in COVID-19. TCRdb's table, derived via immunoSEQ multiplex PCR, lists solely in-frame clones and lacks some. The sample yields under 250,000 clones, approximately 80% seen once. The specimen was peripheral blood. The receptor set was obtained from a woman in her fifties or sixties who had recovered from COVID-19.

This chain uses TRBV7-9 with TRBJ2-2; 8 nucleotides match TRBD1. Germline loops: CDR1 SEHNR, CDR2 FQNEAQ (reference sequence). The CDR3 is 16 amino acids. With V trimmed by 5 bases and J by 3 bases, 8 bases remained unmatched. CDR3: CASSLAGGIDTGELFF. The CDR3 bases are TGTGCCAGCAGCCTCGCAGGGGGCATCGACACCGGGGAGCTGTTTTTT.

The genes are TRBV9 and TRBJ2-3, with D possibly TRBD2 on 6 matching bases. Trimming took off 2 bases at V and 0 bases at J, with 13 bases between the two ends. This CDR3 comprises 16 residues. Germline CDR1 reads SGDLS; CDR2 reads YYNGEE. The CDR3 bases are TGTGCCAGCAGCGTCAGTAGCGGAAAAAGCACAGATACGCAGTATTTT. Encoded protein: CASSVSSGKSTDTQYF. Full variable domain (remainder filled in from reference TRBV9 and TRBJ2-3): DSGVTQTPKHLITATGQRVTLRCSPRSGDLSVYWYQQSLDQGLQFLIQYYNGEERAKGNILERFSAQQFPDLHSELNLSSLELGDSALYFCASSVSSGKSTDTQYFGPGTRLTVL.

The V gene is TRBV9, the J gene TRBJ1-2; D might be TRBD1 (6 bases). The V and J ends lost 4 bases and 3 bases respectively, with 16 bases between them. The CDR3 spans 15 residues. Germline CDR1 reads SGDLS; CDR2 reads YYNGEE. The CDR3 reads CASSTEPQGHYGYTF. DNA of the CDR3: TGTGCCAGCAGCACCGAACCCCAGGGGCACTATGGCTACACCTTC.

The chain recombines TRBV2 with TRBJ2-7; TRBD1 matches 10 bases. Germline trimming cut 4 bases from V and 6 bases from J; bases unmatched to any gene: 3. This CDR3 contains 13 residues. Germline loops: CDR1 SNHLY, CDR2 FYNNEI. The CDR3 nucleotides read TGTGCCAGCAGTGGAGACAGGGGGCCCGAGCAGTACTTC. It yields the protein CASSGDRGPEQYF. The full variable domain, its missing parts supplied by reference TRBV2 and TRBJ2-7, is EPEVTQTPSHQVTQMGQEVILRCVPISNHLYFYWYRQILGQKVEFLVSFYNNEISEKSEIFDDQFSVERPDGSNFTLKIRSTKLEDSAMYFCASSGDRGPEQYFGPGTRLTVT.

This chain joins TRBV7-9 and TRBJ2-7; 7 bases are a match to TRBD2. The V and J ends lost 5 bases and 2 bases, in that order; junction bases with no gene match: 12. The V gene's germline CDR1 is SEHNR and CDR2 FQNEAQ (reference sequence). The CDR3 sequence is 16 residues long. CDR3 protein: CASSPPGTKNPYEQYF. The CDR3 nucleotides are TGTGCCAGCAGCCCACCCGGGACTAAAAATCCCTACGAGCAGTACTTC.

This chain connects TRBV5-4 to TRBJ2-3, with D tentatively TRBD2 (6 bases). CDR1 and CDR2 from the germline V gene are SGHNT and YYREEE (reference sequence). Trimming left V 1 base short and J 6 bases short, with 15 bases between. This CDR3 is built from 15 residues. In nucleotides, the CDR3 is TGTGCCAGCAGCTTGCTCGGCGGGGAGAGCGATACGCAGTATTTT. This sequence encodes CASSLLGGESDTQYF.

For the CDR3, the DNA is TGTGCCAGCAGCCCAGTAGCGGGACCCCAAAGAGGGACCCAGTACTTC. Encoded protein: CASSPVAGPQRGTQYF. The rearrangement links TRBV27 to TRBJ2-5; 8 nucleotides agree with TRBD2. The junction had 16 bases not matched to a gene; V was cut back by 6 bases and J by 7 bases. This CDR3 contains 16 residues. CDR1 is MNHEY and CDR2 is SMNVEV in the germline V gene (reference sequence).

V and J are TRBV7-6 and TRBJ1-1, with TRBD1 matching over 10 bases. The J segment lost 4 bases and the V segment lost 4 bases, leaving 9 bases of the junction unmatched. In germline, CDR1 is SGHVS, CDR2 FNYEAQ. There are 16 residues in the CDR3. The CDR3 loop reads CASSYSPTGGGTEAFF. Written as DNA, the CDR3 is TGTGCCAGCAGCTATTCCCCGACAGGGGGCGGCACTGAAGCTTTCTTT.

This clone was recorded once. The rearrangement joins TRBV6-1 to TRBJ1-1, with a possible D match to TRBD1 (5 bases). Looked up from germline, CDR1 is MNHNS and CDR2 is SASEGT. The ends were cut back, 2 bases at V and 3 bases at J, with 10 bases in the middle. CDR3 size: 14 residues. CDR3 DNA sequence: TGTGCCAGCAGTGAATTCAGGGTGGACACTGAAGCTTTCTTT. Its translation: CASSEFRVDTEAFF.

This clone was seen only once. The V and J genes are TRBV6-5 and TRBJ1-1; possible D gene TRBD1, 6 bases. The V end lost 6 bases, the J end lost 4 bases, and 18 bases lay between the germline ends. CDR1 and CDR2 from the germline V gene are MNHEY and SVGAGI. This CDR3 is 15 amino acids long. This CDR3 is CASRQGISRVTEAFF. The DNA of the CDR3 is TGTGCCAGCAGACAGGGAATTTCTCGGGTCACTGAAGCTTTCTTT.

V usage is TRBV2 and J usage is TRBJ2-5; 7 bases are a match to TRBD2. This CDR3 has 15 residues. Germline V gene lookup returns CDR1 SNHLY and CDR2 FYNNEI. J lost 4 bases, V lost 3 bases, and 8 bases had no gene match. This chain's CDR3 is CASSEGGTVRETQYF. The CDR3 DNA is TGTGCCAGCAGTGAGGGGGGGACCGTCCGAGAGACCCAGTACTTC.

The genes are TRBV10-1 and TRBJ1-3; 7 positions agree with TRBD1. V lost 6 bases and J lost 0; bases outside the gene matches: 5. This CDR3 is 15 amino acids long. Germline assignment: CDR1 WNHNN and CDR2 SYGVQD (reference sequence). For the CDR3, the DNA is TGCGCCAGCAGGGCGGACAGGCTCTCTGGAAACACCATATATTTT. It specifies CASRADRLSGNTIYF.

This chain links TRBV11-3 with TRBJ2-1; 7 nucleotides match TRBD2. The CDR3 consists of 15 residues. Germline loops: CDR1 SGHNT, CDR2 YENEEA. V lost 5 bases and J lost 2; bases outside the gene matches: 6. The CDR3 nucleotides are TGTGCCAGCAGCCGGGCGGGGGTAACCTACAATGAGCAGTTCTTC. This encodes CASSRAGVTYNEQFF.

The rearrangement joins TRBV12-3 or TRBV12-4 to TRBJ1-4; 9 bases agree with TRBD1. The CDR3 is made up of 13 amino acids. V was clipped by 6 bases and J by 8 bases; unmatched bases: 4. The CDR3 nucleotides read TGTGCCAGCAGAGGGACAGGGTACGAAAAACTGTTTTTT. Amino acid sequence: CASRGTGYEKLFF.

The chain is built from TRBV9 and TRBJ1-6; D ambiguous. This CDR3 has 14 residues. V dropped 3 bases and J dropped 10 bases, with 14 bases sitting between them. Looked up from germline, CDR1 is SGDLS and CDR2 is YYNGEE. Here the CDR3 reads CASSAAAGSSPLHF. The CDR3 DNA sequence: TGTGCCAGCAGCGCGGCCGCGGGGAGCTCACCCCTCCACTTT.

V and J are TRBV25-1 and TRBJ1-6; D gene uncertain. There are 12 residues in the CDR3. Trimming stripped 8 bases from V and 0 bases from J, with 2 bases between. The V gene's germline CDR1 is MGHDK and CDR2 SYGVNS. CDR3 amino acids: CASHSYNSPLHF. The CDR3 DNA reads TGTGCCAGCCACTCCTATAATTCACCCCTCCACTTT.

This clone appeared once. The rearrangement uses TRBV7-2 and TRBJ1-5, with D unclear. CDR1 is SGHTA, CDR2 FQGNSA, per germline. V was trimmed by 2 bases and J by 4 bases, leaving 18 bases between them. The CDR3 has 17 residues. The chain's CDR3 is CASSLISPPGGNQPQHF. The CDR3 region has the DNA TGTGCCAGCAGCTTAATTAGTCCCCCGGGAGGGAATCAGCCCCAGCATTTT.

The chain employs TRBV5-3 and TRBJ2-1, with 8 bases lining up with TRBD2. TRBV5-3 is an ORF, and what it does is uncertain. The V segment lost 4 bases and the J segment 1 base; nucleotides outside the gene matches: 13. The length of the CDR3 is 18 residues. The CDR3 here is CARSPAGRGATSYNEQFF. CDR3 DNA sequence: TGTGCCAGAAGCCCCGCGGGGCGGGGGGCTACGTCCTACAATGAGCAGTTCTTC.

The chain has TRBV7-9 and TRBJ1-1, with D possibly being TRBD1 (6 bases). CDR3 length: 14 residues. V lost 5 bases and J 5 bases, leaving 15 bases between the germline ends. Germline V gene data show CDR1 as SEHNR and CDR2 as FQNEAQ (reference sequence). This CDR3 reads CASSARTVETEAFF. CDR3 DNA sequence: TGTGCCAGCAGCGCCCGGACAGTAGAGACTGAAGCTTTCTTT.

The rearrangement uses TRBV11-2 and TRBJ2-7, with 7 nucleotides matching TRBD1. This CDR3 has 16 amino acids. With 4 bases clipped from V and 1 base from J, the junction kept 10 bases outside the gene matches. Per the germline V gene, CDR1 is SGHAT and CDR2 is FQNNGV. DNA of the CDR3: TGTGCCAGCAGCTCACGGAGAGGGACAGAATCCTACGAGCAGTACTTC. This sequence encodes CASSSRRGTESYEQYF.

This clone has only a few counts. V gene TRBV25-1 combines with J gene TRBJ2-2; a possible D gene is TRBD1 (5 bases). CDR3 length equals 10 residues. The ends were cut back, 9 bases at V and 6 bases at J, with 5 bases in the middle. Per germline, CDR1 MGHDK and CDR2 SYGVNS. The CDR3 sequence is CARTAGELFF. Written as DNA, the CDR3 is TGTGCCAGGACAGCCGGGGAGCTGTTTTTT. Looking up the rest from reference TRBV25-1 and TRBJ2-2 gives the full variable domain: EADIYQTPRYLVIGTGKKITLECSQTMGHDKMYWYQQDPGMELHLIHYSYGVNSTEKGDLSSESTVSRIRTEHFPLTLESARPSHTSQYLCARTAGELFFGEGSRLTVL.